The present TCR beta chain was sequenced within a study of blood T cell repertoires in COVID-19. V lost 7 bases to trimming and J lost 10 bases, with 25 bases between them. CDR1 LNHDA and CDR2 SQIVND come from the germline V gene (reference sequence). This CDR3 contains 15 residues. TCRdb keeps only in-frame clones here, not all; method: immunoSEQ multiplex PCR. The sample shows roughly 330,000 clones, about 82% of them seen only once. The table lists this clone with many counts. Material: peripheral blood. This receptor was obtained from a woman between 45 and 65 years old with acute or convalescent COVID-19. The rearrangement joins TRBV19 to TRBJ1-1, with D unresolved. The CDR3 DNA is TGTGCCAGTAAACCCTATAGTGGGCCTTCAATCGGAGCTTTCTTT. This translates into CASKPYSGPSIGAFF.